The rows below give T cell receptor beta chains drawn from one sample of a study of T cells in Graves' hyperthyroidism and ophthalmopathy. TCRdb re-called the multiplex PCR reads through MiXCR, storing one row per CDR3 protein. The repertoire has a few hundred thousand distinct CDR3 sequences, around 13% of them found once; the top ten carry approximately 5.8%. Sequencing input: blood. These TCRs come from a woman aged 18-29 years with Graves' hyperthyroidism. Each CDR3 is given with its conserved first and last residue. D genes are given only for firm matches. Clone size is stated in some rows and not others, as once, few, many or a class when expanded.

j_gene	d_gene	v_gene	abundance	CDR3aa	CDR3nt
TRBJ1-2	.	TRBV28	many	CASSLLVENGYTF	TGTGCCAGCAGTTTATTAGTAGAAAATGGCTACACCTTC
TRBJ2-7	TRBD1	TRBV10-3	many	CAINRDSTYEQYF	TGTGCCATCAACCGGGACAGTACCTACGAGCAGTACTTC
TRBJ2-3	.	TRBV15	many	CATSPLTSGIPRADTQYF	TGTGCCACCAGCCCGTTGACTTCGGGGATCCCCCGGGCAGATACGCAGTATTTT
TRBJ1-1	TRBD1	TRBV20-1	.	CSARDSATGGSTEAFF	TGCAGTGCTAGAGATTCAGCGACAGGGGGGAGCACTGAAGCTTTCTTT
TRBJ2-1	TRBD2	TRBV7-3	.	CASSLTSGGRQFF	TGTGCCAGCAGCTTAACTAGCGGGGGGAGGCAGTTCTTC
TRBJ2-1	TRBD2	TRBV4-3	few	CASSQAYDLAGVEEFF	TGCGCCAGCAGCCAAGCTTATGATCTAGCGGGAGTGGAGGAGTTCTTC
TRBJ1-5	TRBD1	TRBV20-1	many	CSAREGQWNQPQHF	TGCAGTGCTAGAGAGGGACAGTGGAATCAGCCCCAGCATTTT
TRBJ1-1	.	TRBV20-1	.	CSAPLGGARRAFF	TGCAGTGCCCCCCTCGGGGGGGCGAGGAGGGCTTTCTTT
TRBJ2-1	.	TRBV7-2	many	CASSLESRSYEQFF	TGTGCCAGCAGCTTAGAATCCCGAAGCTATGAGCAGTTCTTC
TRBJ2-2	TRBD2	TRBV20-1	many	CSAKDPGLAGGSNTGELFF	TGCAGTGCTAAGGACCCGGGGCTAGCGGGAGGATCGAACACCGGGGAGCTGTTTTTT
TRBJ2-5	.	TRBV7-8	many	CASSFVAIETQYF	TGTGCCAGCAGCTTCGTAGCTATCGAGACCCAGTACTTC
TRBJ2-5	.	TRBV7-9	.	CASTFLGTQETQYF	TGTGCCAGCACCTTTCTCGGTACTCAAGAGACCCAGTACTTC
TRBJ2-1	.	TRBV20-1	many	CSARGLRRSEQFF	TGCAGTGCTAGAGGGTTGCGGCGCAGTGAGCAGTTCTTC
TRBJ2-2	.	TRBV5-1	many	CASSLAGTHTGELFF	TGCGCCAGCAGCTTGGCCGGGACTCACACCGGGGAGCTGTTTTTT
TRBJ2-2	TRBD2	TRBV10-3	many	CAISEWTSVGTGELFF	TGTGCCATCAGTGAGTGGACTAGCGTTGGCACCGGGGAGCTGTTTTTT
TRBJ2-6	.	TRBV2	many	CASSEGPSSGANVLTF	TGTGCCAGCAGTGAAGGACCGAGCTCTGGGGCCAACGTCCTGACTTTC
TRBJ1-1	.	TRBV5-6	.	CASSFTPQTEAFF	TGTGCCAGCAGCTTCACGCCCCAAACTGAAGCTTTCTTT
TRBJ2-1	.	TRBV14	.	CASSHLDSLSSYNEQFF	TGTGCCAGCAGCCATCTCGACTCCCTGAGCTCCTACAATGAGCAGTTCTTC
TRBJ1-2	.	TRBV6-1	many	CASSYAQYYGYTF	TGTGCCAGCAGTTATGCGCAGTACTATGGCTACACCTTC
TRBJ1-5	.	TRBV28	many	CASTRTTGSNQPQHF	TGTGCCAGCACCCGCACAACAGGTAGCAATCAGCCCCAGCATTTT
TRBJ1-6	.	TRBV12-3/TRBV12-4	many	CASSKQVKNSPLHF	TGTGCCAGCAGTAAGCAGGTTAAGAATTCACCCCTCCACTTT
TRBJ1-1	.	TRBV7-2	many	CASSLEVNMNTEAFF	TGTGCCAGCAGCTTGGAGGTCAACATGAACACTGAAGCTTTCTTT
TRBJ1-1	.	TRBV5-1	few	CASSLRQGTLMNTEAFF	TGCGCCAGCAGCTTGAGGCAGGGCACCCTCATGAACACTGAAGCTTTCTTT
TRBJ2-3	TRBD2	TRBV5-1	.	CASSLDGLAGGPTDTQYF	TGCGCCAGCAGCTTGGACGGACTAGCGGGAGGGCCGACAGATACGCAGTATTTT
TRBJ1-2	.	TRBV7-9	many	CASSPSTANYGYTF	TGTGCCAGCAGCCCGTCGACCGCTAACTATGGCTACACCTTC
TRBJ1-5	.	TRBV20-1	many	CSGSGGVHQPQHF	TGCAGTGGAAGTGGGGGGGTTCATCAGCCCCAGCATTTT
TRBJ2-1	TRBD2	TRBV5-1	many	CASSLPRLAGGNEQFF	TGCGCCAGCAGCTTGCCCCGGCTAGCGGGTGGGAATGAGCAGTTCTTC